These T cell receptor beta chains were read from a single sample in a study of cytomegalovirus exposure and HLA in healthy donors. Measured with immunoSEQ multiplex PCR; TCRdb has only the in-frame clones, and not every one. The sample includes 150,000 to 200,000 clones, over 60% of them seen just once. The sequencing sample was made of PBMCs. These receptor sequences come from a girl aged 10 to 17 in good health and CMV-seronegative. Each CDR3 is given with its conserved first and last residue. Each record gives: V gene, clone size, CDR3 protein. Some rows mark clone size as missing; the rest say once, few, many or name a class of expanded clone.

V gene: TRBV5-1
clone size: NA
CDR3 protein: CASSLAQRGSQETQYF

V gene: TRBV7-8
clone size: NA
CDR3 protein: CASSFGVTDTQYF

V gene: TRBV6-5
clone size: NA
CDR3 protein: CASSYSNTGGNEQFF

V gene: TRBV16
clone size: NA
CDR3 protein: CASSSGNSYEQYF

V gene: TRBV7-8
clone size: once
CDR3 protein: CASSLDLGSSYNSPLHF

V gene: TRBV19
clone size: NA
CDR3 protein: CASSEVGSNTEAFF

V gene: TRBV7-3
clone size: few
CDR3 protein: CASSLSNGGPHEQFF

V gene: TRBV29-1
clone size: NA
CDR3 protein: CSVEEGLLANYGYTF

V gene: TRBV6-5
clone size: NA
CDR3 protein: CASSYGQGIGQPQHF

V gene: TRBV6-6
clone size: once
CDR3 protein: CACGEGRGAFF

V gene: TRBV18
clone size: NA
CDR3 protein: CASSLTRGNQPQHF

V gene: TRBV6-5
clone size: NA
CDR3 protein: CASSTPGGMNTEAFF

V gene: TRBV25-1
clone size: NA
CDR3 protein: CASSASGQLENEKLFF

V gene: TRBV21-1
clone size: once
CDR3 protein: CASSKLDRQTTTSYEQYF

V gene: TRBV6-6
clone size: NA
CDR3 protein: CASSPGDQETQYF

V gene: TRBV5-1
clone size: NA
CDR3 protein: CASSLAPTGKLTNTEAFF

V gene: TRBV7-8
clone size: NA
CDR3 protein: CASTNQGLGDEQYF

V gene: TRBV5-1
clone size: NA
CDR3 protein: CASREGGEFGKLFF

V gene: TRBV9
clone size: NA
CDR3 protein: CASSVGSGGAGQYF

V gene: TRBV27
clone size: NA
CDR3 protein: CASSEDGTTAFGGFEQYF

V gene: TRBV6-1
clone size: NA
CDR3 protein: CASRSGYTEAFF

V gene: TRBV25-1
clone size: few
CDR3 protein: CASSEAGGGNYGYTF

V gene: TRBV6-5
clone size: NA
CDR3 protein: CASRTPTASYEQYF

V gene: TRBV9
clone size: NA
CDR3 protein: CASSVDQVSTEAFF

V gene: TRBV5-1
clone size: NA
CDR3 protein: CASSFGDNEQFF

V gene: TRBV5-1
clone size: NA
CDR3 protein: CASSLGAGTGVSPLHF

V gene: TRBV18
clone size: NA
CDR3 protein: CASSQGAENSPLHF

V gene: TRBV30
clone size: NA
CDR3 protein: CAWSPGQLVPKYF

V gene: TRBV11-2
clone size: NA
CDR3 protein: CASSLAGNSNQPQHF

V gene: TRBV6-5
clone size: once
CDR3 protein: CASKSLMNTEAFF

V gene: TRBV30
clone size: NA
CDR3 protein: CAWSGGGVLTF

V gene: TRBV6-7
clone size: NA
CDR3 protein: CASNPLLAATVRNSPLHF

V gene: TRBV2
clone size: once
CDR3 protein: CASNSPGGNEKLFF

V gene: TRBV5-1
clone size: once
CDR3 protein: CASSSQGQAIDGYTF

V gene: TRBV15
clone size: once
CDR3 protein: CATSSQGDEQYF

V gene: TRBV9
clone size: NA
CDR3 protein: CASSSDGGSQPQHF

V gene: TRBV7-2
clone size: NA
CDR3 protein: CASRWGRQDEKLFF